A selection of T cell receptor beta chains follows, all from one sample in a study of cytomegalovirus exposure and HLA in healthy donors. Sequencing used immunoSEQ multiplex PCR; TCRdb keeps in-frame clones, though not all of them. The data show approximately 170,000 clones, around 78% seen once. The material sequenced was PBMCs. These receptors were collected from a woman aged 25 to 39 in good health and CMV-seropositive. Each CDR3 is given with its conserved first and last residue. The D gene is left open where the match is weak. Rows give clone size only sometimes, using once, few, many, or a class for an expanded clone.

>TRBJ2-7|-|15|TRBV9|-
TGTGCCAGCAGCGAGGGGGACGCTTCAGCCTACGAGCAGTACTTC
CASSEGDASAYEQYF
>TRBJ1-2|-|15|TRBV4-1|-
TGCGCCAGCAGCCAAGAGGGGCGGGGGAACTATGGCTACACCTTC
CASSQEGRGNYGYTF
>TRBJ2-7|-|17|TRBV5-1|once
TGCGCCAGCAGCTTCGCAGGGGCAAGGGGGGGCTCCTACGAGCAGTACTTC
CASSFAGARGGSYEQYF
>TRBJ1-1|TRBD1|15|TRBV16|-
TGTGCCAGCAGCCAGGAACAGGGGGCGTGGGCTGAAGCTTTCTTT
CASSQEQGAWAEAFF
>TRBJ2-2|TRBD1|16|TRBV29-1|-
TGCAGCGTTGAAGTCCCGGGACAGGGTAGAACCGGGGAGCTGTTTTTT
CSVEVPGQGRTGELFF
>TRBJ1-4|-|14|TRBV2|-
TGTGCCAGCAATCGGGAGGCAACTAATGAAAAACTGTTTTTT
CASNREATNEKLFF
>TRBJ1-4|-|15|TRBV19|-
TGTGCCAGTAGTTCTCTCAGGGGTTTGGATGAAAAACTGTTTTTT
CASSSLRGLDEKLFF
>TRBJ2-3|-|12|TRBV19|-
TGTGCCAGTAGTCCTAGCACAGATACGCAGTATTTT
CASSPSTDTQYF
>TRBJ1-2|-|14|TRBV5-1|-
TGCGCCAGCAGCTTGGCCATTGAGAACTATGGCTACACCTTC
CASSLAIENYGYTF
>TRBJ2-7|-|16|TRBV7-2|-
TGTGCCAGCAGCTTATACAGGGCTGGGCTCTCCTACGAGCAGTACTTC
CASSLYRAGLSYEQYF
>TRBJ2-7|-|13|TRBV27|-
TGTGCCAGCTCCTTCGGAGCCCCCGGCGAGCAGTACTTC
CASSFGAPGEQYF
>TRBJ2-1|TRBD1|15|TRBV4-1|-
TGCGCCAGCAGCTTTGGACAGGGGACGTTAAATGAGCAGTTCTTC
CASSFGQGTLNEQFF
>TRBJ1-5|-|13|TRBV5-5|few
TGTGCCAGCAGCTTGGTGTTGCGGGGGCCCCAGCATTTT
CASSLVLRGPQHF
>TRBJ2-7|-|14|TRBV5-1|-
TGCGCCAGCAGCTTGGAATGGGGGGGCCACGAGCAGTACTTC
CASSLEWGGHEQYF
>TRBJ2-1|TRBD1|15|TRBV6-1|-
TGTGCCAGCAGTGAAATTGGGACAGCACACAATGAGCAGTTCTTC
CASSEIGTAHNEQFF
>TRBJ2-1|TRBD2|14|TRBV29-1|-
TGCAGCGGGGCGGGACTAGCGGGACGGGTTGAGCAGTTCTTC
CSGAGLAGRVEQFF
>TRBJ1-1|-|15|TRBV4-3|-
TGCGCCAGCAGCCAAGATCAGGGAGGGTTCGCGGTAGCTTTCTTT
CASSQDQGGFAVAFF
>TRBJ1-1|TRBD1|13|TRBV30|-
TGTGCCTGGATGATATCAGGGGGCTCTGAAGCTTTCTTT
CAWMISGGSEAFF
>TRBJ1-2|-|15|TRBV27|-
TGTGCCAGCAGCACCCGGGGGGGAGGTCTGGGTGGCTACACCTTC
CASSTRGGGLGGYTF
>TRBJ2-7|-|14|TRBV5-1|-
TGCGCCAGCAGCCTAGGGACTGTGTCCTACGAGCAGTACTTC
CASSLGTVSYEQYF
>TRBJ2-5|TRBD2|16|TRBV9|-
TGTGCCAGCAGCGAGATCGGGGGGGATGAGTCGCGGACCCAGTACTTC
CASSEIGGDESRTQYF
>TRBJ2-5|TRBD2|14|TRBV10-3|-
TGTGCCATCAGTGAGTCGTCTAGCGGGGAGACCCAGTACTTC
CAISESSSGETQYF
>TRBJ2-1|TRBD1|17|TRBV27|-
TGTGCCAGCAGTTTCCAACCCGGGACAGGGCTTCTCTATGAGCAGTTCTTC
CASSFQPGTGLLYEQFF
>TRBJ1-5|-|14|TRBV30|-
TGTGCCTGGAGTAGGGGTCTTAAAGATCAGCCCCAGCATTTT
CAWSRGLKDQPQHF
>TRBJ1-1|TRBD1|14|TRBV5-1|-
TGCGCCAGCAGCACAACCGCCGGGACAGCTGAAGCTTTCTTT
CASSTTAGTAEAFF
>TRBJ1-6|-|14|TRBV27|-
TGTGCCAGCACCATGTCCCAGGTCGGTTCACCCCTCCACTTT
CASTMSQVGSPLHF
>TRBJ2-5|-|16|TRBV5-1|-
TGCGCCAGCAGCTTAGGACAGGGAGGGGGCAGAGAGACCCAGTACTTC
CASSLGQGGGRETQYF
>TRBJ2-3|TRBD2|17|TRBV4-3|-
TGCGCCAGCAGCCAAGATTGGGCGCGGGAGGACGCAGATACGCAGTATTTT
CASSQDWAREDADTQYF
>TRBJ2-3|-|14|TRBV11-2|-
TGTGCCAGCAGCTTAGGGGCTTTTCGAGATACGCAGTATTTT
CASSLGAFRDTQYF
>TRBJ1-2|TRBD1|13|TRBV30|-
TGTGCCTGGAGTTCGGGACAGGGGTATGGCTACACCTTC
CAWSSGQGYGYTF
>TRBJ2-3|-|13|TRBV2|once
TGTGCCAGCAAGGCGGGGGCCGGGGATACGCAGTATTTT
CASKAGAGDTQYF
>TRBJ1-2|-|13|TRBV7-2|-
TGTGCCAGCAGCCAAGGGGCAGACTATGGCTACACCTTC
CASSQGADYGYTF
>TRBJ2-3|-|14|TRBV5-4|once
TGTGCCAGCAGCTCCAGGGATAGCACAGATACGCAGTATTTT
CASSSRDSTDTQYF
>TRBJ1-5|-|17|TRBV28|-
TGTGCCAGCAGTTCCACCCCCGTGAGACAGCATAATCAGCCCCAGCATTTT
CASSSTPVRQHNQPQHF
>TRBJ2-7|TRBD1|14|TRBV4-3|-
TGCGCCAGCACCCCGGACAGGGGGGCCTACGAGCAGTACTTC
CASTPDRGAYEQYF
>TRBJ1-2|-|13|TRBV6-1|-
TGTGCCGGGACACAGGGAGCTAACTATGGCTACACCTTC
CAGTQGANYGYTF
>TRBJ2-7|-|15|TRBV29-1|few
TGCAGCGCCGTGTTCTGGGGCCAGGGGTCGGCCGAGCAGTACTTC
CSAVFWGQGSAEQYF
>TRBJ2-7|-|14|TRBV7-2|-
TGTGCCAGCAGCTTCAGGGTTGGGATATACGAGCAGTACTTC
CASSFRVGIYEQYF
>TRBJ2-7|-|13|TRBV4-3|-
TGCGCCAGCAGCCAATATTTCTCCTACGAGCAGTACTTC
CASSQYFSYEQYF
>TRBJ1-1|TRBD1|13|TRBV7-9|-
TGTGCCAGCAGCTTGACAGGGTTGTCTGAAGCTTTCTTT
CASSLTGLSEAFF